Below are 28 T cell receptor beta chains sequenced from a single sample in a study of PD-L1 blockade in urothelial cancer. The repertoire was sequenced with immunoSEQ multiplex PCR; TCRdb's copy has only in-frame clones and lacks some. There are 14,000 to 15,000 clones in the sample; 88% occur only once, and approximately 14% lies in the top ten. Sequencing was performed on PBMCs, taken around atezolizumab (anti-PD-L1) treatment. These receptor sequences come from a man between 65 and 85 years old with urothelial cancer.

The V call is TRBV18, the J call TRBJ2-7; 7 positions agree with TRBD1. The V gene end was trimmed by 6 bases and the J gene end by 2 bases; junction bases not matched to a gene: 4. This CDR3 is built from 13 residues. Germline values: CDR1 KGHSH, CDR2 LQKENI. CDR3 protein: CASSGTATYEQYF. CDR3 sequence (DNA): TGTGCCAGCTCTGGGACAGCAACCTACGAGCAGTACTTC.

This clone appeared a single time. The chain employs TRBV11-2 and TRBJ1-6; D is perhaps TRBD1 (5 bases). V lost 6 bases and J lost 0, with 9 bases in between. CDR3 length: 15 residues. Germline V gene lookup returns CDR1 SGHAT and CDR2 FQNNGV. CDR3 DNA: TGTGCCAGCAGTCCGGACACCTCCTATAATTCACCCCTCCACTTT. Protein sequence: CASSPDTSYNSPLHF.

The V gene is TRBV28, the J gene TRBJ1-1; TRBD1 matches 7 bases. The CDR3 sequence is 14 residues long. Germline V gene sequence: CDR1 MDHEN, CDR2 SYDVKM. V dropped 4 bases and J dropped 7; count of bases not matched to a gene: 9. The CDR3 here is CASSSGTVPNEAFF. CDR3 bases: TGTGCCAGCAGTTCCGGGACAGTGCCTAATGAAGCTTTCTTT.

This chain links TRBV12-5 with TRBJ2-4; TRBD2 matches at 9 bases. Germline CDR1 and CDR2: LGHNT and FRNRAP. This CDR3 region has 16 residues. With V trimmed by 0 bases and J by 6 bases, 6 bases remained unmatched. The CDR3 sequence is CASGLVLGRGGNIQYF. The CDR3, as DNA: TGTGCTAGTGGTTTGGTACTAGGGCGGGGGGGAAACATTCAGTACTTC.

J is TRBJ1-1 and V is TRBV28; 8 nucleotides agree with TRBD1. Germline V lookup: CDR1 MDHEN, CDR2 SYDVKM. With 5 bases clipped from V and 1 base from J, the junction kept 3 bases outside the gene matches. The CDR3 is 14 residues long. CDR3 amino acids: CASSPDRGNTEAFF. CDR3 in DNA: TGTGCCAGCAGTCCAGACAGGGGGAACACTGAAGCTTTCTTT.

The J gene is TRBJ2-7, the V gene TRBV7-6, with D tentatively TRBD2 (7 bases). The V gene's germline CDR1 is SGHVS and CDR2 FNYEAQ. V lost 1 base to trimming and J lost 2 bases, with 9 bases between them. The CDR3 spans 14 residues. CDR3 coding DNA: TGTGCCAGCAGCTTAGGCGGGGGCCCCTACGAGCAGTACTTC. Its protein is CASSLGGGPYEQYF. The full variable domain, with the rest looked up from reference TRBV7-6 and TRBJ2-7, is GAGVSQSPRYKVTKRGQDVALRCDPISGHVSLYWYRQALGQGPEFLTYFNYEAQQDKSGLPNDRFSAERPEGSISTLTIQRTEQRDSAMYRCASSLGGGPYEQYFGPGTRLTVT.

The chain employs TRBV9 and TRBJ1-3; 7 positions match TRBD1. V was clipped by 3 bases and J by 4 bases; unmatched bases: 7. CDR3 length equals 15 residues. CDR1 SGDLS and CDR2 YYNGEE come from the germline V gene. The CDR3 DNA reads TGTGCCAGCAGCGCAGCGACAGGGCCAGGAAACACCATATATTTT. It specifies CASSAATGPGNTIYF. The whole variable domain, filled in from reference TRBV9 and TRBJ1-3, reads DSGVTQTPKHLITATGQRVTLRCSPRSGDLSVYWYQQSLDQGLQFLIQYYNGEERAKGNILERFSAQQFPDLHSELNLSSLELGDSALYFCASSAATGPGNTIYFGEGSWLTVV.

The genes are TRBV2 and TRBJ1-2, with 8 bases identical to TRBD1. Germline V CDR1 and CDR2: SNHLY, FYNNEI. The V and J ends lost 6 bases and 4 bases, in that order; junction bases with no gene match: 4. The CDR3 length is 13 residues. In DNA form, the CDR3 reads TGTGCCAGCAGGGACAGGGCGGGCTATGGCTACACCTTC. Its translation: CASRDRAGYGYTF. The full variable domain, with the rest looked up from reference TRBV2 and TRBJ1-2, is EPEVTQTPSHQVTQMGQEVILRCVPISNHLYFYWYRQILGQKVEFLVSFYNNEISEKSEIFDDQFSVERPDGSNFTLKIRSTKLEDSAMYFCASRDRAGYGYTFGSGTRLTVV.

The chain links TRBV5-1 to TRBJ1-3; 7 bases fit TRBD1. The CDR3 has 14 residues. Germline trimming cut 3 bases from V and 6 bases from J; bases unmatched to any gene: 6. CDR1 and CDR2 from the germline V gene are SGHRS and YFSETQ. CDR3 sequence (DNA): TGCGCCAGCAGCTCCAGACAGGGCTCAAACACCATATATTTT. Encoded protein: CASSSRQGSNTIYF. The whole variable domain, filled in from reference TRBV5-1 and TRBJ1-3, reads KAGVTQTPRYLIKTRGQQVTLSCSPISGHRSVSWYQQTPGQGLQFLFEYFSETQRNKGNFPGRFSGRQFSNSRSEMNVSTLELGDSALYLCASSSRQGSNTIYFGEGSWLTVV.

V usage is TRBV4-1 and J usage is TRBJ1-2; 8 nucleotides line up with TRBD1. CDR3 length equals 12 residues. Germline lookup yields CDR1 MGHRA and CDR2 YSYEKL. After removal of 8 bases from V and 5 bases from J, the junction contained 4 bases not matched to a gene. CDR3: CASGDRGYGYTF. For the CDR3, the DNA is TGCGCCAGCGGAGACAGGGGATATGGCTACACCTTC.

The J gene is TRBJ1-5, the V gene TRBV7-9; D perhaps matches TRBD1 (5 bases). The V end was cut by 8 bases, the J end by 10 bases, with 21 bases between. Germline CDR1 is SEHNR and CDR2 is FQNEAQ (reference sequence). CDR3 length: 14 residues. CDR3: CASDRGQGISPQHF. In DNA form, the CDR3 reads TGTGCCAGCGACCGTGGTCAGGGAATCAGCCCCCAGCATTTT.

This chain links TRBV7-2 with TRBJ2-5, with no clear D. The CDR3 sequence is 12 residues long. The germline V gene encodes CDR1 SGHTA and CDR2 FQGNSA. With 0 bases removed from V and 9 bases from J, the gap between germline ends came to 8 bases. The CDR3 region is CASSLALSSQYF. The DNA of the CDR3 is TGTGCCAGCAGCTTAGCCCTCTCTTCCCAGTACTTC.

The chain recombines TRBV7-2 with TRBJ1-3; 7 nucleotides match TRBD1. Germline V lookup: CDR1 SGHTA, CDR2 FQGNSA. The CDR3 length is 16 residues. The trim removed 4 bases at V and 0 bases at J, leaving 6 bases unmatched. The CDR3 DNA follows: TGTGCCAGCAGCTGGGGACAGCTCCCCTCTGGAAACACCATATATTTT. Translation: CASSWGQLPSGNTIYF.

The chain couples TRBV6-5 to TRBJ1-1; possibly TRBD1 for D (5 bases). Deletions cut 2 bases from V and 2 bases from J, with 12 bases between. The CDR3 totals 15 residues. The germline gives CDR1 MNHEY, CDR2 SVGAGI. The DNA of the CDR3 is TGTGCCAGCAGTTACGACTTGACAGTCAACACTGAAGCTTTCTTT. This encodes CASSYDLTVNTEAFF.

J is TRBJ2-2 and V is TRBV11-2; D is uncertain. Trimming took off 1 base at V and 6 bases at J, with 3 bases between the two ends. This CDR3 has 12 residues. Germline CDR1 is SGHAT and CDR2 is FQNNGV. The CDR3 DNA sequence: TGTGCCAGCAGCTTAGCGTCCGGGGAGCTGTTTTTT. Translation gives CASSLASGELFF.

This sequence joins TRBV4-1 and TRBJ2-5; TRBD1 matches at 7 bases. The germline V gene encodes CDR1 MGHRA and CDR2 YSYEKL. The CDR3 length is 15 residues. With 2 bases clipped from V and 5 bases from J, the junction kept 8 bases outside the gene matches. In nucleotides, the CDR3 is TGCGCCAGCAGCCAAACCCGGGACAGTAGGGAGACCCAGTACTTC. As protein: CASSQTRDSRETQYF.

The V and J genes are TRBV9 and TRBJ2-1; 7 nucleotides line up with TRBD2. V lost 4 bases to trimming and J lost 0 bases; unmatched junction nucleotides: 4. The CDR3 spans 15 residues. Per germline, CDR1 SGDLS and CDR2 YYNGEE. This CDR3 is CASSSRGDSYNEQFF. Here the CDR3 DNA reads TGTGCCAGCAGCTCCCGGGGGGACTCCTACAATGAGCAGTTCTTC.

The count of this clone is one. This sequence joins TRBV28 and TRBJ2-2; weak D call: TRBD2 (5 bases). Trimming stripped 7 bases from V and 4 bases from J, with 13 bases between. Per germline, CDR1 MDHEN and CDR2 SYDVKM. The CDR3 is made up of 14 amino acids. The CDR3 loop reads CASNRDRGTGELFF. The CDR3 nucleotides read TGTGCCAGCAACCGGGATCGAGGCACCGGGGAGCTGTTTTTT.

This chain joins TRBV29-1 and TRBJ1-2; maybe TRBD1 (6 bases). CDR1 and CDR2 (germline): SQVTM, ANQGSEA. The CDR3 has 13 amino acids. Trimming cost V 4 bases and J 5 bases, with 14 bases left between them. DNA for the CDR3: TGCAGCGTTGTTGGGCAGGGGTTTTATGGCTACACCTTC. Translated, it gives CSVVGQGFYGYTF.

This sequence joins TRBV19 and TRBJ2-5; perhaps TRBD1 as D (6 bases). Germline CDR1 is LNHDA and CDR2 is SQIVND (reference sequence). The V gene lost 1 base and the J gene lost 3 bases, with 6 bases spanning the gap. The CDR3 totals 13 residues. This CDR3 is CASSIGDKETQYF. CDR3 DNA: TGTGCCAGTAGTATAGGGGACAAAGAGACCCAGTACTTC.

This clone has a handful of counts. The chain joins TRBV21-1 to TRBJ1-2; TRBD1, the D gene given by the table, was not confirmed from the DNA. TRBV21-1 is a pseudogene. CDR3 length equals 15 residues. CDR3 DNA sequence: TGTGCCAGCAGCGGCTCAGGGGGCGGTAACTATGGCTACACCTTC. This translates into CASSGSGGGNYGYTF.

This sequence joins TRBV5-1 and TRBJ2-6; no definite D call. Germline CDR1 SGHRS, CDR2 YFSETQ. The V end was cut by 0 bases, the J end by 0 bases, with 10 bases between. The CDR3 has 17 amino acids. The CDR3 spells CASSLEIQTSGANVLTF. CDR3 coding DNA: TGCGCCAGCAGCTTGGAAATACAGACCTCTGGGGCCAACGTCCTGACTTTC.

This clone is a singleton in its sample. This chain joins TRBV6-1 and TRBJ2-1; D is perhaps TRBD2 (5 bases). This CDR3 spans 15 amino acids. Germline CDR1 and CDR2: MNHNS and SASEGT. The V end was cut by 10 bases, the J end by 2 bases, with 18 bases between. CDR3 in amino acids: CAIIGRGTTYNEQFF. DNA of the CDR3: TGTGCCATTATAGGTCGGGGAACAACCTACAATGAGCAGTTCTTC.

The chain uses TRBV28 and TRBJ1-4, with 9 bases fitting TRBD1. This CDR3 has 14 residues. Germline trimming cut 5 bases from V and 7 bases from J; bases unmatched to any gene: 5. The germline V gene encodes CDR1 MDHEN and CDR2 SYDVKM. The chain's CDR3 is CASSPGQGTEKLFF. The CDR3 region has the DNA TGTGCCAGCAGTCCAGGACAGGGGACTGAAAAACTGTTTTTT.

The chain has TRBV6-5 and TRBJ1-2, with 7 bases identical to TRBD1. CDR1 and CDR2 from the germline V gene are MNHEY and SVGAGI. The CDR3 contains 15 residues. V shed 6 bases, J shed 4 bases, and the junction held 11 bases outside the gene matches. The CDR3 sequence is CASSLNPGQPYGYTF. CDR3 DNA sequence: TGTGCCAGCAGCCTAAATCCGGGACAGCCCTATGGCTACACCTTC.

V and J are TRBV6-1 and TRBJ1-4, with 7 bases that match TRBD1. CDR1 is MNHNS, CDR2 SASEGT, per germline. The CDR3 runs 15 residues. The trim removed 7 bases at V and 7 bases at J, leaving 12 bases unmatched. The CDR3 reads CASIPHAGGVEKLFF. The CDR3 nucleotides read TGTGCCAGCATTCCCCACGCAGGGGGTGTTGAAAAACTGTTTTTT.

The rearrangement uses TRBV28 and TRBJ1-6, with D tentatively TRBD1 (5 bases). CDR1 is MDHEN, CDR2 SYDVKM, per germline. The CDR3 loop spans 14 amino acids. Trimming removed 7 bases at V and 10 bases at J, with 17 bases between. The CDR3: CASIGGGGSSPLHF. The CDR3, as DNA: TGTGCCAGCATTGGCGGCGGGGGGAGCTCACCCCTCCACTTT. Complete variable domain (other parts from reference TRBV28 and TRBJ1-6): DVKVTQSSRYLVKRTGEKVFLECVQDMDHENMFWYRQDPGLGLRLIYFSYDVKMKEKGDIPEGYSVSREKKERFSLILESASTNQTSMYLCASIGGGGSSPLHFGNGTRLTVT.

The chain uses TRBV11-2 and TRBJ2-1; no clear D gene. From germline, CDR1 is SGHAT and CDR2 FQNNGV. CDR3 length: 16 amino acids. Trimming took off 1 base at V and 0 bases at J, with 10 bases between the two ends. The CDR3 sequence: CASSLGSLSSYNEQFF. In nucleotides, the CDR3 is TGTGCCAGCAGCTTAGGGTCTCTGAGCTCCTACAATGAGCAGTTCTTC.